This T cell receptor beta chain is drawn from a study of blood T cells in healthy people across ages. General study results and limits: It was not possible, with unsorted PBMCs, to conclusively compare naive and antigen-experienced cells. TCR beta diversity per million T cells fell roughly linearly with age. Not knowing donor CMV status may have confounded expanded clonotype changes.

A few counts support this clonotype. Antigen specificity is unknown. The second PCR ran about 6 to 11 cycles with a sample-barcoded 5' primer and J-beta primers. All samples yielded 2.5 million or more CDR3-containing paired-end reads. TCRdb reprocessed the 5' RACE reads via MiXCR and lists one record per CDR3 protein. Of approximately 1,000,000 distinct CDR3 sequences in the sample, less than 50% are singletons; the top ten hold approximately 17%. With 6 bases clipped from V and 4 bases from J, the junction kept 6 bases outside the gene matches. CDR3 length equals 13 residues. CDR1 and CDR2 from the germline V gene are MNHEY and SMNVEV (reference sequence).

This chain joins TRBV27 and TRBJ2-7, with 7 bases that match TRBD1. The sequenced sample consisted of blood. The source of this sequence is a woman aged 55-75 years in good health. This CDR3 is CASRMGQLYEQYF. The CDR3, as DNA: TGTGCCAGCAGGATGGGACAGCTGTACGAGCAGTACTTC.